The sequence of this T cell receptor (beta chain) was determined in a study of T cells of healthy individuals. The CDR3 consists of 13 residues. V was trimmed by 4 bases and J by 6 bases, leaving 13 bases between them. Via MiXCR, TCRdb re-called the 5' RACE reads, giving one row per CDR3 protein. Here the sample spans tens of thousands of distinct CDR3 sequences, 15% to 20% being singletons. This clonotype has only one observation. A much larger clone sits a single nucleotide away, making a read error possible. The sequence was collected from a human donor in good health. The rearrangement uses TRBV12-3 or TRBV12-4 and TRBJ2-7; D remains ambiguous. The CDR3 loop is CASSSTRVSEQYF. CDR3 in DNA: TGTGCCAGCAGTTCTACTCGCGTCAGCGAGCAGTACTTC.